A selection of T cell receptor beta chains follows, all from one sample in a study of blood T cell repertoires in COVID-19. The protocol was immunoSEQ multiplex PCR, while the TCRdb copy is restricted to in-frame clones and leaves out a portion. The sample gives fewer than 300,000 clones, approximately 85% of which show up once; roughly 5% is in the top ten. Sequenced input: peripheral blood. These TCRs come from a man in his fifties or sixties with active or convalescent COVID-19. Both conserved end residues are part of each CDR3. A D gene is named only where the DNA matches it firmly. Expanded clones are given a class, and other clones once, few, many or no size at all.

CDR3 DNA | CDR3 protein | V gene | clone size | D gene | J gene
TGTGCCAGCAGCCAAGGAGGTGGCCCCAGGGGGGAGACCCAGTACTTC | CASSQGGGPRGETQYF | TRBV3-1/TRBV3-2 | NA | TRBD1 | TRBJ2-5
TGTGCCAGCCTACGGGGGGGGAACACTGAAGCTTTCTTT | CASLRGGNTEAFF | TRBV6-5 | NA | NA | TRBJ1-1
TGTGCCAGCAGCATCGGAGGGGGCGATGGCTACACCTTC | CASSIGGGDGYTF | TRBV12-3/TRBV12-4 | NA | TRBD1 | TRBJ1-2
TGTGCCAGCAGTTACTCGACAGGGCCCGAAAACATTCAGTACTTC | CASSYSTGPENIQYF | TRBV6-6 | NA | TRBD1 | TRBJ2-4
TGTGCCAGCACCCGGGACAGGGGGCCGCAAGAGACCCAGTACTTC | CASTRDRGPQETQYF | TRBV2 | NA | TRBD1 | TRBJ2-5
TGTGCCAGCAGTTTAGGGGCCGGCCAGCCCCAGCATTTT | CASSLGAGQPQHF | TRBV28 | NA | NA | TRBJ1-5
TGTGCCAGCAGTCCCGCCGTCGGCTACAATGAGCAGTTCTTC | CASSPAVGYNEQFF | TRBV6-5 | NA | NA | TRBJ2-1
TGTGCCAGCTCACGCCGGGACCAAGAGACCCAGTACTTC | CASSRRDQETQYF | TRBV18 | NA | NA | TRBJ2-5
TGTGCCAGCAGCTGGGGACAGGGTAAAGAAAAACTGTTTTTT | CASSWGQGKEKLFF | TRBV7-6 | once | TRBD1 | TRBJ1-4
TGTGCCAGCAGTTCAATAGTGCGCGATCCGAGGGGGCAAGATACGCAGTATTTT | CASSSIVRDPRGQDTQYF | TRBV7-3 | NA | TRBD1 | TRBJ2-3
TGTGCCAGCAGCGACTCTACCAGCCCGTCCTGGTACGAGCAGTACTTC | CASSDSTSPSWYEQYF | TRBV11-2 | few | NA | TRBJ2-7
TGTGCCAGCAGCCTCAGATCCGGGACTACCATCACAGATACGCAGTATTTT | CASSLRSGTTITDTQYF | TRBV11-2 | NA | TRBD2 | TRBJ2-3
TGTGCCAGTAGTATGGGGCAGGTTCGGAACACCATATATTTT | CASSMGQVRNTIYF | TRBV19 | NA | NA | TRBJ1-3
TGTGCCAGCAGTTACCTACCCCGGGCGGGAGGGGGTCGCACAGATACGCAGTATTTT | CASSYLPRAGGGRTDTQYF | TRBV6-2/TRBV6-3 | NA | TRBD2 | TRBJ2-3
TGTGCCAGCAGTACCACAGGGAATGAGCAGTTCTTC | CASSTTGNEQFF | TRBV28 | NA | NA | TRBJ2-1
TGCGCCAGCAGCTTGGGACTAGCGGCTCAAGAGACCCAGTACTTC | CASSLGLAAQETQYF | TRBV5-1 | NA | TRBD2 | TRBJ2-5
TGTGCCAGCAGCCAGGGGGGAGTGAGGGAGCAGTTCTTC | CASSQGGVREQFF | TRBV3-1/TRBV3-2 | once | NA | TRBJ2-1
TGTGCCAGCAGACGGGCTAGCGGAACCTACGAGCAGTACTTC | CASRRASGTYEQYF | TRBV3-1/TRBV3-2 | NA | TRBD2 | TRBJ2-7
TGTGCCAGCTCACCACCTACAGGCATGGTCACCGGGGAGCTGTTTTTT | CASSPPTGMVTGELFF | TRBV18 | NA | NA | TRBJ2-2
TGCGCCAGCAGCCAAACAGATACGCAGTATTTT | CASSQTDTQYF | TRBV5-1 | NA | NA | TRBJ2-3
TGTGCCAGCAGACATCAAGGGGCGGAACTTGAAGCTTTCTTT | CASRHQGAELEAFF | TRBV7-9 | few | NA | TRBJ1-1
TGTGCCAGTAGTAGGGCGACGGCTCCCTCATACTATGGCTACACCTTC | CASSRATAPSYYGYTF | TRBV19 | once | NA | TRBJ1-2
TGTGCCAGCAGCCTCCCGACTAGCGGGAGCCCCTACGAGCAGTACTTC | CASSLPTSGSPYEQYF | TRBV5-4 | NA | TRBD2 | TRBJ2-7
TGTGCCAGCAGCTCGACCGGTCCAGTCCGGGACTTACGAAATGAGCAGTTCTTC | CASSSTGPVRDLRNEQFF | TRBV11-2 | NA | NA | TRBJ2-1